A single sample is the source of the 30 T cell receptor beta chains below, sequenced in a study of blood T cell repertoires in COVID-19. The table came from immunoSEQ multiplex PCR; TCRdb's copy has only in-frame clones and leaves some out. The table lists approximately 68,000 clones, roughly 90% of them singletons. Sample: peripheral blood. The receptors shown here come from a man over 45 with active COVID-19.

As DNA, the CDR3 is TGTGCCAGCTTAAAGACAGGGATACAATATAATTCACCCCTCCACTTT. It specifies CASLKTGIQYNSPLHF. The rearrangement joins TRBV2 to TRBJ1-6; the match to TRBD1 covers 7 bases. V shed 8 bases, J shed 4 bases, and the junction held 11 bases outside the gene matches. Per germline, CDR1 SNHLY and CDR2 FYNNEI. The CDR3 spans 16 residues.

This clone was seen just once. The rearrangement links TRBV28 to TRBJ2-1; D possibly corresponds to TRBD2 (5 bases). The V gene's germline CDR1 is MDHEN and CDR2 SYDVKM. The V end was cut by 3 bases, the J end by 0 bases, with 12 bases between. The CDR3 loop spans 16 amino acids. CDR3 in amino acids: CASSLAELGSYNEQFF. The CDR3 DNA sequence: TGTGCCAGCAGTTTGGCGGAACTAGGCTCCTACAATGAGCAGTTCTTC.

This chain connects TRBV7-9 to TRBJ2-2; D gene ambiguous. The germline gives CDR1 SEHNR, CDR2 FQNEAQ (reference sequence). The V gene lost 1 base and the J gene lost 1 base, with 13 bases spanning the gap. The CDR3 consists of 17 residues. CDR3 sequence (DNA): TGTGCCAGCAGCTTAGTTTACGTGGCAGGGAACACCGGGGAGCTGTTTTTT. This translates into CASSLVYVAGNTGELFF.

This clone was seen once. The J gene is TRBJ2-2, the V gene TRBV25-1, with 8 bases that match TRBD1. Germline values: CDR1 MGHDK, CDR2 SYGVNS. CDR3 length: 15 amino acids. Germline trimming cut 4 bases from V and 4 bases from J; bases unmatched to any gene: 5. CDR3: CASSASGGFTGELFF. The DNA for the CDR3 is TGTGCCAGCAGTGCTTCAGGGGGCTTCACCGGGGAGCTGTTTTTT. Full variable domain (remainder filled in from reference TRBV25-1 and TRBJ2-2): EADIYQTPRYLVIGTGKKITLECSQTMGHDKMYWYQQDPGMELHLIHYSYGVNSTEKGDLSSESTVSRIRTEHFPLTLESARPSHTSQYLCASSASGGFTGELFFGEGSRLTVL.

This rearrangement joins TRBV5-8 to TRBJ2-7; TRBD1 matches at 8 bases. CDR1 and CDR2 from the germline V gene are SGHTS and YDEGEE. This CDR3 contains 15 residues. Trimming removed 6 bases from V and 3 bases from J; junction bases left unmatched: 11. The CDR3 region has the DNA TGTGCCAGCATCCCGTCCCCGGGACAGGACTACGAGCAGTACTTC. This codes for CASIPSPGQDYEQYF.

CDR3: CASSPFARGEKLFF. Here the CDR3 DNA reads TGTGCCAGCAGCCCATTCGCACGCGGGGAAAAACTGTTTTTT. The gene calls are TRBV7-2 and TRBJ1-4, with D hard to call. Germline loops: CDR1 SGHTA, CDR2 FQGNSA. This CDR3 comprises 14 residues. V shed 5 bases and J shed 8 bases, with 15 bases lying between them.

The chain links TRBV7-2 to TRBJ1-4; 9 bases fit TRBD1. V shed 3 bases, J shed 8 bases, and the junction held 7 bases outside the gene matches. Germline V lookup: CDR1 SGHTA, CDR2 FQGNSA. This CDR3 comprises 15 residues. The CDR3 DNA is TGTGCCAGCAGCTTCGGGACAGGGCCTTACGAAAAACTGTTTTTT. The encoded protein is CASSFGTGPYEKLFF.

The rearrangement joins TRBV30 to TRBJ2-7, with unresolved D. This CDR3 is built from 14 residues. Trimming removed 0 bases at V and 0 bases at J, with 9 bases between. CDR1 and CDR2 from the germline V gene are GTSNPN and SVGIG (reference sequence). The CDR3 reads CAWSVRTDSYEQYF. The CDR3 DNA is TGTGCCTGGAGTGTACGCACAGACTCCTACGAGCAGTACTTC.

The rearrangement links TRBV7-2 to TRBJ2-7, with a tentative D call TRBD2 (7 bases). CDR3 length: 19 residues. In germline, CDR1 is SGHTA, CDR2 FQGNSA. Deletions cut 1 base from V and 3 bases from J, with 25 bases between. The CDR3 sequence: CASSLERGGAASPGYEQYF. The CDR3 DNA sequence: TGTGCCAGCAGCTTAGAGAGGGGGGGGGCGGCTAGCCCAGGCTACGAGCAGTACTTC.

The V call is TRBV12-5, the J call TRBJ2-7; D is unclear. The CDR3 loop spans 12 amino acids. Trimming left V 5 bases short and J 0 bases short, with 5 bases between. From germline, CDR1 is LGHNT and CDR2 FRNRAP. The DNA for the CDR3 is TGTGCTAGTGGTCGGAGCTCCTACGAGCAGTACTTC. Translation: CASGRSSYEQYF.

The chain joins TRBV18 to TRBJ1-5; TRBD1 is a possible D gene (6 bases). CDR3 length: 15 amino acids. V gave up 4 bases and J gave up 7 bases, with 17 bases separating them. Germline V gene data show CDR1 as KGHSH and CDR2 as LQKENI. The CDR3 bases are TGTGCCAGCTCACAACAGGACAGTCCCGGGCAGCCCCAGCATTTT. This codes for CASSQQDSPGQPQHF.

A few counts support this clone. The V and J genes are TRBV7-3 and TRBJ2-3; 8 nucleotides agree with TRBD2. This CDR3 spans 14 amino acids. Per germline, CDR1 SGHTA and CDR2 FQGTGA. Trimming at V came to 8 bases and at J to 0 bases, leaving 4 bases not matched to a gene. The CDR3 nucleotides read TGTGCCAGCGCGGGGGGCAGAAGCACAGATACGCAGTATTTT. Protein: CASAGGRSTDTQYF.

The rearrangement links TRBV11-2 to TRBJ1-3; 7 bases agree with TRBD1. The V gene's germline CDR1 is SGHAT and CDR2 FQNNGV. V lost 5 bases to trimming and J lost 0 bases; unmatched junction nucleotides: 4. CDR3 length equals 15 residues. CDR3 sequence reads: CASSPQGSSGNTIYF. As DNA, the CDR3 is TGTGCCAGCAGCCCACAGGGGAGCTCTGGAAACACCATATATTTT.

V gene TRBV6-2 or TRBV6-3 combines with J gene TRBJ1-5; a weak D match, TRBD1 (6 bases). The CDR3 spans 11 residues. V was trimmed by 5 bases and J by 12 bases, leaving 11 bases between them. CDR1 MNHEY and CDR2 SVGEGT come from the germline V gene. CDR3 in DNA: TGTGCCAGCAGTGACACAGGGAACCAGCATTTT. The encoded protein is CASSDTGNQHF.

This chain connects TRBV4-1 to TRBJ1-2; 7 nucleotides align to TRBD1. The ends lost 4 bases at V and 2 bases at J; junction bases unmatched: 7. Germline-derived CDR1 and CDR2 are MGHRA and YSYEKL. The CDR3 extends over 15 amino acids. CDR3 DNA sequence: TGCGCCAGCAGCCGGCCGGGACAGACGAACTATGGCTACACCTTC. This codes for CASSRPGQTNYGYTF.

This chain uses TRBV5-4 with TRBJ1-3; 7 positions match TRBD1. V shed 4 bases and J 4 bases; nucleotides not matched to a gene: 2. In germline, CDR1 is SGHNT, CDR2 YYREEE (reference sequence). The CDR3 contains 13 residues. Here the CDR3 DNA reads TGTGCCAGCAGCACGGGACAGGGAAACACCATATATTTT. Residues: CASSTGQGNTIYF.

The V gene is TRBV4-3, the J gene TRBJ2-4, with a possible D match to TRBD1 (6 bases). Germline V lookup: CDR1 LGHNA, CDR2 YSLEER. The CDR3 totals 13 residues. Trimming removed 4 bases at V and 12 bases at J, with 16 bases between. The CDR3 DNA reads TGCGCCAGCAGCCTCTCACTTACAGGGAGTCAGTACTTC. This gives the protein CASSLSLTGSQYF.

This rearrangement joins TRBV19 to TRBJ2-5; TRBD1 might be the D (5 bases). The CDR3 spans 17 residues. Germline V gene data show CDR1 as LNHDA and CDR2 as SQIVND (reference sequence). V was cut by 2 bases and J by 5 bases, with 21 bases left in between. CDR3 loop: CASSIWGGNGPPETQYF. CDR3 DNA sequence: TGTGCCAGTAGTATATGGGGCGGTAACGGGCCCCCGGAGACCCAGTACTTC. Full variable domain (rest looked up from reference TRBV19 and TRBJ2-5): DGGITQSPKYLFRKEGQNVTLSCEQNLNHDAMYWYRQDPGQGLRLIYYSQIVNDFQKGDIAEGYSVSREKKESFPLTVTSAQKNPTAFYLCASSIWGGNGPPETQYFGPGTRLLVL.

The chain combines TRBV7-9 with TRBJ2-1; 8 nucleotides agree with TRBD2. V shed 2 bases, J shed 7 bases, and the junction held 7 bases outside the gene matches. CDR1 is SEHNR, CDR2 FQNEAQ, per germline (reference sequence). The CDR3 sequence is 15 residues long. The CDR3: CASSLTAGARNEQFF. CDR3 in DNA: TGTGCCAGCAGCTTAACAGCGGGAGCGCGAAATGAGCAGTTCTTC.

This chain connects TRBV5-4 to TRBJ2-1, with 7 bases that match TRBD2. Germline-derived CDR1 and CDR2 are SGHNT and YYREEE (reference sequence). The ends lost 3 bases at V and 4 bases at J; junction bases unmatched: 4. This CDR3 spans 14 amino acids. The DNA of the CDR3 is TGTGCCAGCAGCTCCGGCGGGGGTTACAATGAGCAGTTCTTC. It yields the protein CASSSGGGYNEQFF.

The rearrangement uses TRBV9 and TRBJ2-5, with 8 bases fitting TRBD1. The CDR3 covers 14 residues. CDR1 SGDLS and CDR2 YYNGEE come from the germline V gene. V was clipped by 5 bases and J by 5 bases; unmatched bases: 8. In DNA form, the CDR3 reads TGTGCCAGCAGAAAACAGGGGGTAGCGGAGACCCAGTACTTC. This sequence encodes CASRKQGVAETQYF.

The genes are TRBV14 and TRBJ1-1; no clear D gene. Trimming took 3 bases from V and 7 from J, leaving 9 bases between them. CDR1 SGHDN and CDR2 FVKESK come from the germline V gene. The CDR3 totals 12 residues. CDR3 region: CASSHRDGEAFF. For the CDR3, the DNA is TGTGCCAGCAGCCATCGGGATGGTGAAGCTTTCTTT.

The chain carries TRBV6-1 and TRBJ1-5; D uncertain. V dropped 3 bases and J dropped 4 bases, with 7 bases sitting between them. Germline V gene lookup returns CDR1 MNHNS and CDR2 SASEGT. CDR3 size: 13 residues. CDR3 coding DNA: TGTGCCAGCAGTGAGAGGGCGAATCAGCCCCAGCATTTT. Its translation: CASSERANQPQHF.

Only a few counts were recorded for this clone. V gene TRBV28 combines with J gene TRBJ1-2; TRBD1 aligns across 7 bases. V was clipped by 3 bases and J by 4 bases; unmatched bases: 2. Germline CDR1 reads MDHEN; CDR2 reads SYDVKM. The CDR3 loop spans 13 amino acids. CDR3: CASSLGQTYGYTF. The CDR3 region has the DNA TGTGCCAGCAGTTTGGGACAGACCTATGGCTACACCTTC.

This sequence joins TRBV7-2 and TRBJ1-2, with D possibly matching TRBD1 (6 bases). Germline lookup yields CDR1 SGHTA and CDR2 FQGNSA. The CDR3 is made up of 14 amino acids. With 3 bases removed from V and 5 bases from J, the gap between germline ends came to 13 bases. CDR3: CASSFDPGTYGYTF. The CDR3 DNA reads TGTGCCAGCAGCTTCGATCCCGGGACATATGGCTACACCTTC.

The chain links TRBV2 to TRBJ1-5; tentatively, D is TRBD1 (5 bases). V was cut by 7 bases and J by 2 bases, with 12 bases left in between. The germline gives CDR1 SNHLY, CDR2 FYNNEI. The CDR3 has 14 amino acids. CDR3: CASTPGGGNQPQHF. The CDR3 region has the DNA TGTGCCAGCACCCCGGGGGGTGGCAATCAGCCCCAGCATTTT.

The count of this clone is one. The genes are TRBV5-8 and TRBJ2-7; 7 bases align to TRBD1. V dropped 3 bases and J dropped 12; count of bases not matched to a gene: 18. This CDR3 spans 15 amino acids. The germline CDR1 and CDR2 sequences are SGHTS and YDEGEE. CDR3 bases: TGTGCCAGCAGCTCAACCGGGACAGCCCTTCTCTATCGGTACTTC. Translating gives CASSSTGTALLYRYF.

The V gene is TRBV6-6, the J gene TRBJ1-3, with unresolved D. CDR1 and CDR2 (germline): MNHNY, SVGAGI (reference sequence). V lost 7 bases and J lost 0, with 4 bases in between. The CDR3 sequence is 12 residues long. In nucleotides, the CDR3 is TGTGCCAGCATCAACTCTGGAAACACCATATATTTT. Translating it yields CASINSGNTIYF.

DNA of the CDR3: TGTGCCAGCAGCCAAGCCGGGAGTTTGGGTGGAAACACCATATATTTT. The encoded protein is CASSQAGSLGGNTIYF. The genes are TRBV4-2 and TRBJ1-3; no clear D. Trimming stripped 1 base from V and 3 bases from J, with 13 bases between. From germline, CDR1 is LGHNA and CDR2 YNFKEQ. CDR3 length equals 16 residues.

V is TRBV27 and J is TRBJ1-2; the match to TRBD1 covers 9 bases. V trimming: 5 bases; J trimming: 4 bases; junction bases outside the gene matches: 5. The CDR3 loop spans 14 amino acids. Germline CDR1 and CDR2: MNHEY and SMNVEV (reference sequence). The CDR3 DNA reads TGTGCCAGCAGTGGCTACAGGGGGCCCTATGGCTACACCTTC. Translation gives CASSGYRGPYGYTF.